This T cell receptor (beta chain) was identified in a study of blood T cell repertoires in COVID-19. Study at large: COVID-19 samples, acute and convalescent, were from the United States, Italy and Spain. From T cells, B-cell-depleted T cells, or PBMCs came the material, which was cDNA or gDNA.

Authors' analysis steps: Counts of nucleated cells, estimated from reference gene primer amplification, were obtained. The repertoire was sequenced with immunoSEQ multiplex PCR; TCRdb's copy has only in-frame clones and lacks some. That table supplies the V and J calls and clone size; D and trimming were determined from the DNA. Of under 130,000 clones listed, roughly 85% were seen once; the top ten hold over 15%. The sample holds one count of this clone. Per germline, CDR1 SGHAT and CDR2 FQNNGV. V lost 1 base and J lost 2, with 6 bases in between. The CDR3 runs to 13 residues. This receptor was identified in an elderly woman with acute or convalescent COVID-19. The source material was peripheral blood. The rearrangement uses TRBV11-2 and TRBJ2-7, with D unclear. The CDR3, as DNA: TGTGCCAGCAGCTTAGTGCGAACCTACGAGCAGTACTTC. Amino acids: CASSLVRTYEQYF.